The source of this T cell receptor beta chain is a study of blood T cell repertoires in COVID-19. As originally analysed: Researchers report that nucleated cell counts were estimated from reference gene primer amplification. Data came from immunoSEQ multiplex PCR; TCRdb stores just in-frame clones and leaves some out. V and J calls and clone size are those listed in that table; D and trimming were worked out from the DNA. The repertoire includes 200,000 to 250,000 clones, around 80% of them detected once, and 12% sits in the top ten. The CDR3 is made up of 18 amino acids. The V end was cut by 5 bases, the J end by 7 bases, with 27 bases between. Germline V gene sequence: CDR1 MNHEY, CDR2 SMNVEV (reference sequence).

Specimen: peripheral blood. This sequence originates from a woman aged 40 to 50 with acute or convalescent COVID-19. The rearrangement links TRBV27 to TRBJ1-5; weak D call: TRBD1 (6 bases). The CDR3 spells CASSIECVRYRVGQPQHF. The DNA of the CDR3 is TGTGCCAGCAGTATTGAGTGTGTGCGGTACAGGGTGGGCCAGCCCCAGCATTTT.